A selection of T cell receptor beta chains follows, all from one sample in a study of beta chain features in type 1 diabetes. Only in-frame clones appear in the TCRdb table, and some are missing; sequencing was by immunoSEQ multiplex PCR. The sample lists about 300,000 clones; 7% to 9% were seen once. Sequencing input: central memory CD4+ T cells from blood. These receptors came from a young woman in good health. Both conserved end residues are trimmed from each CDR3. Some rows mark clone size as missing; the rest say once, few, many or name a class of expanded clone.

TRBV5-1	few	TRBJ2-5	ASSLVPANGKTQY
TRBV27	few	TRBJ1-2	ASSLGPWGHGGYT
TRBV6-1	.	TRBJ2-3	ASISAPYTQY
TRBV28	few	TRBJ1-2	ASSLPTRHNAGYT
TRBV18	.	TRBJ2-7	ASSPDRLSYEQY
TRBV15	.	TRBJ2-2	ATSKGLAGRSRELF
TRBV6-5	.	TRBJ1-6	ASSYQGPYNSPLH
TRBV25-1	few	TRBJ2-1	ASPSRGRGGREQF
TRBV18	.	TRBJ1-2	ASSPGSPGVYGYT
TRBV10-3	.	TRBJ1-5	AISESKWGQGIAQPQH
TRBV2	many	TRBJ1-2	ASSLQGGYGYT
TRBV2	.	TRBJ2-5	ASSVGLAGLETQY
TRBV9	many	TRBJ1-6	ASSVEGALH
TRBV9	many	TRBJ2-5	ASSVGPGRAQETQY
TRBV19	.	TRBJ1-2	ASSDRQGRDYGYT
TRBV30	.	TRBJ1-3	AWSVFGSGNTIY
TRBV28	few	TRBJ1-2	ATSGGQATGYT